These 31 T cell receptor beta chains originate from one sample sequenced in a study of a mutant IDH1 vaccine in newly diagnosed glioma. Profiling relied on immunoSEQ multiplex PCR, and the TCRdb table lists in-frame clones only, not all of them. The repertoire includes tens of thousands of clones, 70% to 85% of them detected once, and approximately 9.5% sits in the top ten. These receptors' targets are unknown. Time point given: week 11, during vaccination. The content of each vaccine dose was 300 ug of mutant IDH1 20-mer peptide, and topical imiquimod accompanied it. The source was PBMCs, collected from a glioma patient whose treatment included an IDH1 peptide vaccine. The receptors stem from a woman in her fifties or sixties with glioma.

In regard to this clone: The junction departs from the called germline gene at one end, perhaps through a read error. The chain has TRBV7-7 and TRBJ2-3; 8 nucleotides agree with TRBD2. The germline V gene encodes CDR1 SSHAT and CDR2 FNYEAQ (reference sequence). The CDR3 has 15 amino acids. CDR3 coding DNA: TGTGCTAGCAGTTCCCTTAGCGGGGGCACAGATACGCAGTATTTT. Its translation: CASSSLSGGTDTQYF.

This sequence joins TRBV29-1 and TRBJ1-2; D remains ambiguous. The V end was cut by 5 bases, the J end by 7 bases, with 8 bases between. Per germline, CDR1 SQVTM and CDR2 ANQGSEA. The length of the CDR3 is 10 residues. Here the CDR3 DNA reads TGCAGCGTTCACGAGGGTGGCTACACCTTC. Translating it yields CSVHEGGYTF.

The V call is TRBV7-3, the J call TRBJ2-2; no clear D gene. V lost 2 bases, J lost 5 bases, and 12 bases lay in between. This CDR3 contains 15 residues. Germline V gives CDR1 SGHTA, CDR2 FQGTGA. The CDR3 DNA follows: TGTGCCAGCAGCTTAGCCCGGCCTGGAACCGGGGAGCTGTTTTTT. It yields the protein CASSLARPGTGELFF.

This sequence joins TRBV5-1 and TRBJ1-4; D may be TRBD1 (5 bases). Germline CDR1 SGHRS, CDR2 YFSETQ. V was cut by 4 bases and J by 8 bases, with 12 bases left in between. The CDR3 runs to 13 residues. The CDR3 bases are TGCGCCAGCAGCCCGAGAGCAGGGGAAAAACTGTTTTTT. This translates into CASSPRAGEKLFF.

The chain employs TRBV10-3 and TRBJ2-2; unclear D gene. Trimming left V 7 bases short and J 1 base short, with 13 bases between. CDR1 and CDR2 (germline): ENHRY, SYGVKD. The CDR3 has 15 residues. CDR3 nucleotides: TGTGCCATCACCCAGGCCGAAAGGAACACCGGGGAGCTGTTTTTT. Translating gives CAITQAERNTGELFF.

The chain links TRBV18 to TRBJ2-3; 8 nucleotides line up with TRBD1. Per germline, CDR1 KGHSH and CDR2 LQKENI. The length of the CDR3 is 15 residues. The J segment lost 4 bases and the V segment lost 2 bases, leaving 5 bases of the junction unmatched. CDR3 sequence: CASSPRDRRADTQYF. The CDR3 DNA reads as TGTGCCAGCTCACCAAGGGACAGGAGGGCAGATACGCAGTATTTT. Looking up the rest from reference TRBV18 and TRBJ2-3 gives the full variable domain: NAGVMQNPRHLVRRRGQEARLRCSPMKGHSHVYWYRQLPEEGLKFMVYLQKENIIDESGMPKERFSAEFPKEGPSILRIQQVVRGDSAAYFCASSPRDRRADTQYFGPGTRLTVL.

This chain joins TRBV7-2 and TRBJ2-7; 7 bases line up with TRBD1. Germline lookup yields CDR1 SGHTA and CDR2 FQGNSA. With 0 bases clipped from V and 1 base from J, the junction kept 9 bases outside the gene matches. This CDR3 has 17 residues. CDR3 bases: TGTGCCAGCAGCTTAGCAATATCGGGACAGAGGTCCTACGAGCAGTACTTC. Amino acids: CASSLAISGQRSYEQYF.

The sample holds a few counts of this clone. The rearrangement links TRBV7-9 to TRBJ2-1, with 7 bases lining up with TRBD1. Germline V gene data show CDR1 as SEHNR and CDR2 as FQNEAQ (reference sequence). J lost 6 bases, V lost 4 bases, and 0 bases had no gene match. The CDR3 totals 12 residues. The CDR3 DNA sequence: TGTGCCAGCAGCTGGGACAGCAATGAGCAGTTCTTC. It specifies CASSWDSNEQFF.

Concerning this clone: At one of its ends the junction is not consistent with the germline gene, which may arise from a read error. V and J are TRBV25-1 and TRBJ2-7, with a possible D match to TRBD1 (5 bases). Germline-derived CDR1 and CDR2 are MGHDK and SYGVNS. The CDR3 loop spans 13 amino acids. CDR3 sequence (DNA): TGTGCCAGCATTGAAGCAGGGCGCGACGAGCAGTACTTC. As protein: CASIEAGRDEQYF.

The chain is built from TRBV5-4 and TRBJ2-3; 12 nucleotides agree with TRBD2. Per the germline V gene, CDR1 is SGHNT and CDR2 is YYREEE (reference sequence). The CDR3 has 14 residues. V dropped 3 bases and J dropped 4; count of bases not matched to a gene: 0. CDR3 nucleotides: TGTGCCAGCAGCTCTAGCGGGGGGGCAGATACGCAGTATTTT. Amino acid sequence: CASSSSGGADTQYF.

In its sample, this clone was seen once. The DNA for the CDR3 is TGTGCCTCCCGCGGGACGTCTGGAAACACCATATATTTT. Translated, it gives CASRGTSGNTIYF. The J gene is TRBJ1-3, the V gene TRBV19; D may be TRBD1 (5 bases). V shed 11 bases and J shed 1 base, with 12 bases lying between them. Germline values: CDR1 LNHDA, CDR2 SQIVND (reference sequence). This CDR3 is 13 amino acids long. The full variable domain, with the rest looked up from reference TRBV19 and TRBJ1-3, is DGGITQSPKYLFRKEGQNVTLSCEQNLNHDAMYWYRQDPGQGLRLIYYSQIVNDFQKGDIAEGYSVSREKKESFPLTVTSAQKNPTAFYLCASRGTSGNTIYFGEGSWLTVV.

The rearrangement joins TRBV4-1 to TRBJ1-3, with D possibly TRBD1 on 5 matching bases. Germline V gene lookup returns CDR1 MGHRA and CDR2 YSYEKL. The V gene lost 2 bases and the J gene lost 0 bases, with 8 bases spanning the gap. This CDR3 spans 15 amino acids. The CDR3 bases are TGCGCCAGCAGCCAATTGAGGGGCTCTGGAAACACCATATATTTT. This gives the protein CASSQLRGSGNTIYF.

V gene TRBV4-1 combines with J gene TRBJ1-6; the D is unclear. Trimming shortened V by 2 bases and J by 7 bases, and 15 bases separated the two germline ends. Germline V gene sequence: CDR1 MGHRA, CDR2 YSYEKL. There are 16 residues in the CDR3. The CDR3 DNA reads as TGCGCCAGCAGCCAATTCTCGTGGTTCCAGAATTCACCCCTCCACTTT. Protein: CASSQFSWFQNSPLHF.

The genes are TRBV27 and TRBJ2-3; 8 bases map to TRBD1. The V segment lost 2 bases and the J segment 0 bases; nucleotides outside the gene matches: 4. CDR1 is MNHEY and CDR2 is SMNVEV in the germline V gene (reference sequence). This CDR3 has 16 residues. CDR3 DNA sequence: TGTGCCAGCAGTTTAGACAGGGGACGTAGCACAGATACGCAGTATTTT. Its protein product is CASSLDRGRSTDTQYF.

This sequence joins TRBV5-4 and TRBJ1-1; perhaps TRBD1 as D (5 bases). The germline V and J ends were trimmed by 4 bases and 0 bases, with 16 bases remaining between them. CDR1 and CDR2 from the germline V gene are SGHNT and YYREEE (reference sequence). This CDR3 has 16 amino acids. The CDR3 spells CASSPMGGTLNTEAFF. CDR3 nucleotide sequence: TGTGCCAGCAGCCCGATGGGGGGGACCTTGAACACTGAAGCTTTCTTT.

The chain couples TRBV7-2 to TRBJ2-7; a possible D gene is TRBD2 (5 bases). Trimming shortened V by 2 bases and J by 3 bases, and 8 bases separated the two germline ends. Germline values: CDR1 SGHTA, CDR2 FQGNSA. The CDR3 length is 13 residues. CDR3 amino acids: CASSLQTSYEQYF. In DNA form, the CDR3 reads TGTGCCAGCAGCTTACAAACTAGCTACGAGCAGTACTTC.

The gene calls are TRBV9 and TRBJ1-1; D unclear. This CDR3 spans 13 amino acids. Germline V CDR1 and CDR2: SGDLS, YYNGEE. V lost 0 bases to trimming and J lost 2 bases, with 5 bases between them. The CDR3 DNA sequence: TGTGCCAGCAGCGTAGTAACAAACACTGAAGCTTTCTTT. It is translated as CASSVVTNTEAFF.

This clone was detected once. V gene TRBV6-1 combines with J gene TRBJ1-5; D uncertain. V gave up 7 bases and J gave up 11 bases, with 21 bases separating them. This CDR3 has 14 amino acids. Germline V gene sequence: CDR1 MNHNS, CDR2 SASEGT. CDR3 region: CASTPEQRGKAQHF. DNA of the CDR3: TGTGCCAGCACTCCTGAGCAAAGAGGGAAGGCCCAGCATTTT.

The V and J genes are TRBV19 and TRBJ1-2; 7 positions match TRBD1. Germline assignment: CDR1 LNHDA and CDR2 SQIVND (reference sequence). This CDR3 is 14 amino acids long. The V segment lost 5 bases and the J segment 8 bases; nucleotides outside the gene matches: 11. Here the CDR3 DNA reads TGTGCCAGTAGTGAAGGGACAGCGTACGGAGGCTACACCTTC. Its protein product is CASSEGTAYGGYTF.

The J gene is TRBJ1-2, the V gene TRBV27; 10 positions match TRBD1. Germline trimming cut 5 bases from V and 6 bases from J; bases unmatched to any gene: 9. The CDR3 length is 15 residues. Germline values: CDR1 MNHEY, CDR2 SMNVEV (reference sequence). Written as DNA, the CDR3 is TGTGCCAGCAGTGCCGGGACAGGGGCCCCCCATGGCTACACCTTC. It translates to CASSAGTGAPHGYTF.

The V call is TRBV19, the J call TRBJ1-4; weak D call: TRBD1 (6 bases). CDR3 length equals 14 residues. Trimming cost V 6 bases and J 7 bases, with 15 bases left between them. Germline CDR1 LNHDA, CDR2 SQIVND (reference sequence). The CDR3 bases are TGTGCCAGTAGATCACAGGGTTGGAGTGAAAAACTGTTTTTT. Translating gives CASRSQGWSEKLFF.

The V and J genes are TRBV6-5 and TRBJ2-7; weak D call: TRBD1 (6 bases). The V gene's germline CDR1 is MNHEY and CDR2 SVGAGI. The V gene lost 1 base and the J gene lost 6 bases, with 13 bases spanning the gap. The CDR3 consists of 14 residues. The CDR3 spells CASSYLDRSGEQYF. The CDR3 DNA sequence: TGTGCCAGCAGTTACTTGGACAGAAGCGGCGAGCAGTACTTC.

The chain recombines TRBV6-6 with TRBJ1-5; the D is unclear. This CDR3 contains 14 residues. The germline CDR1 and CDR2 sequences are MNHNY and SVGAGI (reference sequence). V shed 5 bases and J shed 2 bases, with 10 bases lying between them. CDR3 in amino acids: CASSGVGGNQPQHF. The CDR3 nucleotides read TGTGCCAGCAGTGGAGTCGGGGGCAATCAGCCCCAGCATTTT.

The genes are TRBV29-1 and TRBJ2-5, with 7 nucleotides matching TRBD1. Trimming removed 6 bases from V and 5 bases from J; junction bases left unmatched: 9. Per the germline V gene, CDR1 is SQVTM and CDR2 is ANQGSEA. The CDR3 length is 13 residues. The CDR3: CSVAHRGLETQYF. For the CDR3, the DNA is TGCAGCGTAGCTCACAGGGGATTGGAGACCCAGTACTTC.

The chain employs TRBV19 and TRBJ1-1, with a possible D match to TRBD1 (5 bases). The V and J ends lost 6 bases and 4 bases respectively, with 24 bases between them. CDR3 length: 17 residues. In germline, CDR1 is LNHDA, CDR2 SQIVND (reference sequence). The chain's CDR3 is CASRKGMGPLGVTEAFF. The CDR3, as DNA: TGTGCCAGTAGAAAGGGCATGGGTCCCCTGGGGGTCACTGAAGCTTTCTTT.

CDR3 residues: CASSQTGSSADTQYF. The CDR3 DNA is TGTGCCAGCAGCCAGACTGGGTCCTCGGCCGATACGCAGTATTTT. V is TRBV7-2 and J is TRBJ2-3; D is ambiguous. Germline loops: CDR1 SGHTA, CDR2 FQGNSA. This CDR3 comprises 15 residues. V was trimmed by 5 bases and J by 6 bases, leaving 18 bases between them.

The V and J genes are TRBV6-1 and TRBJ2-1; D unclear. The V gene lost 0 bases and the J gene lost 12 bases, with 9 bases spanning the gap. The CDR3 consists of 12 residues. In germline, CDR1 is MNHNS, CDR2 SASEGT. CDR3 protein: CASSEAGLMQFF. The CDR3 DNA is TGTGCCAGCAGTGAAGCGGGGTTAATGCAGTTCTTC.

This clone was observed a single time. The chain employs TRBV9 and TRBJ2-7, with 7 nucleotides matching TRBD1. Germline V lookup: CDR1 SGDLS, CDR2 YYNGEE. The CDR3 sequence is 15 residues long. V gave up 0 bases and J gave up 2 bases; unmatched junction bases: 5. In nucleotides, the CDR3 is TGTGCCAGCAGCGTAGAGGGGGCAGGCACCTACGAGCAGTACTTC. Translating gives CASSVEGAGTYEQYF.

This chain joins TRBV27 and TRBJ2-3; TRBD2 agrees at 11 bases. CDR1 is MNHEY and CDR2 is SMNVEV in the germline V gene (reference sequence). J was trimmed by 2 bases and V by 6 bases; bases with no gene match: 7. The CDR3 contains 16 residues. CDR3 DNA sequence: TGTGCCAGCAGCCCCCGACTAGCGGGGCCCACAGATACGCAGTATTTT. This codes for CASSPRLAGPTDTQYF.

The rearrangement links TRBV30 to TRBJ1-1; D remains unclear. V was cut by 4 bases and J by 7 bases, with 13 bases left in between. This CDR3 is 12 amino acids long. The germline V gene has CDR1 GTSNPN and CDR2 SVGIG (reference sequence). CDR3 coding DNA: TGTGCCTGGACAGTCTCTGGGATTGAAGCTTTCTTT. As protein: CAWTVSGIEAFF.

The genes are TRBV28 and TRBJ2-7; D unresolved. CDR3 length: 12 amino acids. Germline CDR1 reads MDHEN; CDR2 reads SYDVKM. V was trimmed by 7 bases and J by 0 bases, leaving 7 bases between them. The CDR3 reads CASKQSSYEQYF. The CDR3, as DNA: TGTGCCAGCAAACAGAGCTCCTACGAGCAGTACTTC.